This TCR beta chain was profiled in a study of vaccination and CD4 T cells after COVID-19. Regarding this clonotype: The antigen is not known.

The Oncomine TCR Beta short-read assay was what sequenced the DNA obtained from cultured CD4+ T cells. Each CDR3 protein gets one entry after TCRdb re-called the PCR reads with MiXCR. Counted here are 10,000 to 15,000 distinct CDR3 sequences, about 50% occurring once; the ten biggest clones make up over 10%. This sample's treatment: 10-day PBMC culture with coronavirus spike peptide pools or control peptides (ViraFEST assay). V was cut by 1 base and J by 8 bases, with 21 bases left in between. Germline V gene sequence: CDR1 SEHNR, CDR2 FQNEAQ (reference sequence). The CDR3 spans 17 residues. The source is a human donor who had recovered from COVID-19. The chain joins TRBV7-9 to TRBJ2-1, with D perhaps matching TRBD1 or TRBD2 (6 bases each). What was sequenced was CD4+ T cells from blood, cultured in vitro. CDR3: CASSLVGNRDSGDEQFF. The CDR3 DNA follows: TGTGCCAGCAGCTTAGTGGGGAACAGGGACTCTGGGGATGAGCAGTTCTTC. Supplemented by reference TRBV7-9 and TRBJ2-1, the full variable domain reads DTGVSQNPRHKITKRGQNVTFRCDPISEHNRLYWYRQTLGQGPEFLTYFQNEAQLEKSRLLSDRFSAERPKGSFSTLEIQRTEQGDSAMYLCASSLVGNRDSGDEQFFGPGTRLTVL.